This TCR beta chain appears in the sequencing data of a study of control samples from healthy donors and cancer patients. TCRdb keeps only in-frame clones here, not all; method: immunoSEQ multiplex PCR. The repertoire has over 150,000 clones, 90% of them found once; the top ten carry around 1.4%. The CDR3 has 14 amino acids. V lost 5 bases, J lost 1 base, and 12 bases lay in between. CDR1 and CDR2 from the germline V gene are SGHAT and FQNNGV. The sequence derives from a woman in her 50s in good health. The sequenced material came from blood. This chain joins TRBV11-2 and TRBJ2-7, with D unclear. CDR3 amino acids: CASSQVLGSYEQYF. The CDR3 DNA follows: TGTGCCAGCAGCCAAGTATTGGGGTCCTACGAGCAGTACTTC.